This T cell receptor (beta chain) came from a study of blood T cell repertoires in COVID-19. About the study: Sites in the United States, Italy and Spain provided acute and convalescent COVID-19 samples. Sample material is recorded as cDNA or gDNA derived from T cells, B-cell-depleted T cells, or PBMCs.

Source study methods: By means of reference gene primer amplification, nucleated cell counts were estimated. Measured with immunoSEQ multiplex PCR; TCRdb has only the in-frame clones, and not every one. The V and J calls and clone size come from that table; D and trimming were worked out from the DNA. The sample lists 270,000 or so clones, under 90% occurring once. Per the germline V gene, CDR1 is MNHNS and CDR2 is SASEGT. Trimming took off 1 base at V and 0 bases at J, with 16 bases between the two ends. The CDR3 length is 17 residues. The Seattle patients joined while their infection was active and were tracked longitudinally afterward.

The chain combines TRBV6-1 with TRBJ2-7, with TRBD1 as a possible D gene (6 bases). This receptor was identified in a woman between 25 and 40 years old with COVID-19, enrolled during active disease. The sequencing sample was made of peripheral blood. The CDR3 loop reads CASSEGTVGFSSYEQYF. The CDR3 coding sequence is TGTGCCAGCAGTGAAGGGACAGTGGGCTTCAGCTCCTACGAGCAGTACTTC.